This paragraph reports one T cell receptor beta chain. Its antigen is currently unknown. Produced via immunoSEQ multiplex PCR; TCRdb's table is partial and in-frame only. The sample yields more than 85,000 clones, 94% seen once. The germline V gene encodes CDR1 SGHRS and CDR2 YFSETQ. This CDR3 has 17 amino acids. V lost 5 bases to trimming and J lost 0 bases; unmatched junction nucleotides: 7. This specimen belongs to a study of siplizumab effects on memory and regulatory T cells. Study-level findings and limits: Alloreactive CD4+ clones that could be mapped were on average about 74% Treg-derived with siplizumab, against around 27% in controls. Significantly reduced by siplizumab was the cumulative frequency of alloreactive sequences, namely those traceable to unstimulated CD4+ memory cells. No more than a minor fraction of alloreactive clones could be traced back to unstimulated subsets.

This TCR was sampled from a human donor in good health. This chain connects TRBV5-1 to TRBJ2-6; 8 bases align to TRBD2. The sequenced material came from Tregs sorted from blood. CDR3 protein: CASSPGRDLSGANVLTF. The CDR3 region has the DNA TGCGCCAGCAGTCCCGGGAGGGATCTCTCTGGGGCCAACGTCCTGACTTTC.